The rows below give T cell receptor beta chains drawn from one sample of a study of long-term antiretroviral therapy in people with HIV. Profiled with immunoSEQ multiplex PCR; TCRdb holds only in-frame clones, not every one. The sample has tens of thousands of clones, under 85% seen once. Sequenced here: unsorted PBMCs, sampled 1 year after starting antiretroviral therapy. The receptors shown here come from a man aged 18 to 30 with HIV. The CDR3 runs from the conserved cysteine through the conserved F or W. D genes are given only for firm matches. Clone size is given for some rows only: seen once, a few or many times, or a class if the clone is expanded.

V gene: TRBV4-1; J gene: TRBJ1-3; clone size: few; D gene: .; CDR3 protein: CASSQGPPGNTIYF; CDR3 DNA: TGCGCCAGCAGCCAAGGTCCACCTGGAAACACCATATATTTT
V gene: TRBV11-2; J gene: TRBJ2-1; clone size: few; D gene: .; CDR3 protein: CASSLEADNEQFF; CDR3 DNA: TGTGCCAGCAGCTTAGAGGCAGACAATGAGCAGTTCTTC
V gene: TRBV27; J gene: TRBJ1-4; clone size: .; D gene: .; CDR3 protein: CASSYTGNEKLFF; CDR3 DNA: TGTGCCAGCAGTTATACAGGAAATGAAAAACTGTTTTTT
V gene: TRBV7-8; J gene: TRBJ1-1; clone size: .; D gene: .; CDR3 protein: CASSLALEGDTEAFF; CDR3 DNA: TGTGCCAGCAGCTTAGCGCTGGAGGGAGACACTGAAGCTTTCTTT
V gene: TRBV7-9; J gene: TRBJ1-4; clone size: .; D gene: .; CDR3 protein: CASSLSLGNPNEKLFF; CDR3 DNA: TGTGCCAGCAGCTTAAGTTTAGGGAATCCTAATGAAAAACTGTTTTTT
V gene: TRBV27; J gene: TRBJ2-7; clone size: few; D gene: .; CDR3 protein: CASSFSAYEQYF; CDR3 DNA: TGTGCCAGCAGTTTCTCCGCCTACGAGCAGTACTTC
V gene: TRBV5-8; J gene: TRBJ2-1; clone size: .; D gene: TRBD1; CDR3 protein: CASSRTGFGYNEQFF; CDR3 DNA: TGTGCCAGCAGCAGGACAGGGTTTGGGTACAATGAGCAGTTCTTC
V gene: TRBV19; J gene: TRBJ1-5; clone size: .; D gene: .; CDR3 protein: CASSLPGSANQPQHF; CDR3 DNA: TGTGCCAGTAGCTTACCGGGGTCCGCGAATCAGCCCCAGCATTTT
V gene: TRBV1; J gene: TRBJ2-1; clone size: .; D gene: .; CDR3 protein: CTSCGTTLPNEQFF; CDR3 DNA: TGCACCAGCTGCGGGACTACTTTACCGAATGAGCAGTTCTTC
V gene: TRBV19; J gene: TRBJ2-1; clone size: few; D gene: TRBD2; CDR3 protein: CASSSGGPYNEQFF; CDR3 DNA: TGTGCCAGTTCTAGCGGGGGGCCCTACAATGAGCAGTTCTTC
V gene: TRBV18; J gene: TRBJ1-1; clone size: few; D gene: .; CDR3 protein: CASSPRTRPTEAFF; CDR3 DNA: TGTGCCAGCTCACCTCGGACCAGGCCCACTGAAGCTTTCTTT
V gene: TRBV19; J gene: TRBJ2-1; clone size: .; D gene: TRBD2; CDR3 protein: CASSIVTLLAGVSNEQFF; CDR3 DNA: TGTGCCAGTAGTATAGTTACCCTACTAGCGGGAGTCTCCAATGAGCAGTTCTTC
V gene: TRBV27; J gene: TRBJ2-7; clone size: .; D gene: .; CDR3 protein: CASRDSSAVSYEQYF; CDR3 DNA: TGTGCCAGCAGGGATTCCTCCGCGGTAAGCTACGAGCAGTACTTC
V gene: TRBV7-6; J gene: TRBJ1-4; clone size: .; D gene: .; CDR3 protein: CASSPTRATNEKLFF; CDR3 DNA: TGTGCCAGCAGCCCAACAAGGGCAACTAATGAAAAACTGTTTTTT
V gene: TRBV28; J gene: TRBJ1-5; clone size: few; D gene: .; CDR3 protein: CASRFNSNQPQHF; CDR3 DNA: TGTGCCAGTCGATTTAATAGCAATCAGCCCCAGCATTTT
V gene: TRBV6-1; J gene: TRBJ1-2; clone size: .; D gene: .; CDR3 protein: CASRGGNYGYTF; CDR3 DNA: TGTGCCAGCCGCGGGGGTAACTATGGCTACACCTTC
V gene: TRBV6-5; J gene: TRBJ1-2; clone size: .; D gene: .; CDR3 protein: CASSYSGTFSGYTF; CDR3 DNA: TGTGCCAGCAGTTACTCGGGGACATTTAGCGGCTACACCTTC
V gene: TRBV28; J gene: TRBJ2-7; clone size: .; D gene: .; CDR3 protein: CASSFVRGYEQYF; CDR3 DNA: TGTGCCAGCAGTTTTGTCAGGGGCTACGAGCAGTACTTC
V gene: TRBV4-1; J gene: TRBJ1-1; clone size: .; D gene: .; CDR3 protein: CASSLRSVGDTEAFF; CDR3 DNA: TGCGCCAGCAGCCTCCGCTCGGTAGGGGACACTGAAGCTTTCTTT
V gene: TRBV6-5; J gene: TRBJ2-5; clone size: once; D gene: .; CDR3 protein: CASSLPGETQYF; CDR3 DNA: TGTGCCAGCAGTTTGCCTGGGGAGACCCAGTACTTC
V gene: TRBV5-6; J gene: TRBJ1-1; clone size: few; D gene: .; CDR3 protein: CASTGQPNTEAFF; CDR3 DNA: TGTGCCAGCACGGGACAACCGAACACTGAAGCTTTCTTT
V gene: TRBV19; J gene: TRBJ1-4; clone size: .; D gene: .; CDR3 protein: CASEPGWTNEKLFF; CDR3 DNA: TGTGCCAGTGAACCAGGGTGGACTAATGAAAAACTGTTTTTT
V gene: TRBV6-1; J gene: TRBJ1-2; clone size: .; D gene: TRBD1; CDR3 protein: CASSDSGTGGLGYTF; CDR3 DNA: TGTGCCAGCAGTGATTCCGGGACAGGGGGCCTTGGCTACACCTTC
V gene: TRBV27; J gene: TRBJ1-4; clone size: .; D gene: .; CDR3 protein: CASSPLRQTTNEKLFF; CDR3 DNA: TGTGCCAGCAGTCCACTAAGACAGACCACTAATGAAAAACTGTTTTTT
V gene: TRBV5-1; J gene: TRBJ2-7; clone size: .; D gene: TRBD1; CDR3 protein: CASSYGTGSYEQYF; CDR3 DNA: TGCGCCAGCAGCTACGGGACAGGGTCCTACGAGCAGTACTTC
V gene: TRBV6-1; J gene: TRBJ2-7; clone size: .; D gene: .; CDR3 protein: CASLGQTPYEQYF; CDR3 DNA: TGTGCCAGCCTGGGCCAGACTCCCTACGAGCAGTACTTC
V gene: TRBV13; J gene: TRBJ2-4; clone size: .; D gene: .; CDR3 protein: CASSSPSELAKNIQYF; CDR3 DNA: TGTGCCAGCAGCTCTCCTAGCGAACTAGCCAAAAACATTCAGTACTTC
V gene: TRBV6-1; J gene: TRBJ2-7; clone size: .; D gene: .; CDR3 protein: CASSVGAASYEQYF; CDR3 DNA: TGTGCCAGCAGTGTAGGGGCAGCCTCCTACGAGCAGTACTTC
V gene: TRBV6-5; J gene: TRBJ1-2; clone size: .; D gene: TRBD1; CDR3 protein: CASSPGQGSDGYTF; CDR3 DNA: TGTGCCAGCAGCCCCGGACAGGGAAGCGACGGCTACACCTTC
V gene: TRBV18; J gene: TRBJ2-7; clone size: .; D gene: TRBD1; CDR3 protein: CASSPLGQAGEQYF; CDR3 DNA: TGTGCCAGCTCACCCCTCGGACAGGCGGGCGAGCAGTACTTC
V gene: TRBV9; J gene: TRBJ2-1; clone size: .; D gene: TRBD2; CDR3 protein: CASSAPLAGGPNEQFF; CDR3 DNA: TGTGCCAGCAGCGCCCCCCTAGCGGGGGGCCCTAATGAGCAGTTCTTC
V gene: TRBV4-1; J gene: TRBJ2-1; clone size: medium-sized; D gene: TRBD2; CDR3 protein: CASNSLAGGYNEQFF; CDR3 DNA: TGCGCCAGCAATTCTCTAGCGGGGGGCTACAATGAGCAGTTCTTC
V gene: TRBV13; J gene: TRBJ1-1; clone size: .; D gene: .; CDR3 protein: CASSLGYRKDTEAFF; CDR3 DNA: TGTGCCAGCAGCTTAGGCTACAGAAAGGACACTGAAGCTTTCTTT
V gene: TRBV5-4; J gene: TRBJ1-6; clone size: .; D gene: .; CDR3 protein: CASSLGPRNSPLHF; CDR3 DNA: TGTGCCAGCAGCTTGGGGCCACGGAATTCACCCCTCCACTTT
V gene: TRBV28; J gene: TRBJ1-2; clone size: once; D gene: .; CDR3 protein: CASSPPRSGYTF; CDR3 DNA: TGTGCCAGCAGTCCTCCACGCTCTGGCTACACCTTC
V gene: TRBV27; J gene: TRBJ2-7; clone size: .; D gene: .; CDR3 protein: CASSLAMGRGGYEQYF; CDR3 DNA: TGTGCCAGCAGTCTCGCGATGGGCCGAGGGGGATACGAGCAGTACTTC
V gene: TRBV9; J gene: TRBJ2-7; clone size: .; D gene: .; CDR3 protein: CASSTTQGSEQYF; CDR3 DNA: TGTGCCAGCAGCACAACACAGGGTTCCGAGCAGTACTTC
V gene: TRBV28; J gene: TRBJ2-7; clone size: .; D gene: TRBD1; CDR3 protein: CASSPRQGANYEQYF; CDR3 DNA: TGTGCCAGCAGTCCCAGACAGGGCGCTAACTACGAGCAGTACTTC
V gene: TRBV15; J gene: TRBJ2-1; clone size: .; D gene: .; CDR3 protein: CATSRDEELTNEQFF; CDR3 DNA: TGTGCCACCAGCAGAGATGAGGAACTAACCAATGAGCAGTTCTTC
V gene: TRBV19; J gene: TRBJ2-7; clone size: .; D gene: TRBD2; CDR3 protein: CASSMASGSHEQYF; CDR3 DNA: TGTGCCAGTAGTATGGCTAGCGGGAGCCACGAGCAGTACTTC
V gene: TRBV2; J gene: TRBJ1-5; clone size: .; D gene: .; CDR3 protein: CASSENRKLSRDQPQHF; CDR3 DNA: TGTGCCAGCAGTGAGAACAGGAAACTTAGCAGGGATCAGCCCCAGCATTTT
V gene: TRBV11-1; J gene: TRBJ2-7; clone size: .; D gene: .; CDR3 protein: CASSLDSSLSYEQYF; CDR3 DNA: TGTGCCAGCAGCCTAGACAGCTCTCTCTCCTACGAGCAGTACTTC
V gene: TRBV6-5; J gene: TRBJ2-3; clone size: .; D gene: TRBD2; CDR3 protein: CASSNRGGQTDTQYF; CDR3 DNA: TGTGCCAGCAGCAACCGGGGGGGCCAAACAGATACGCAGTATTTT
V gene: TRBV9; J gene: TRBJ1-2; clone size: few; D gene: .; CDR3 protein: CASSGGQSYGYTF; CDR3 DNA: TGTGCCAGCAGCGGGGGGCAGTCATATGGCTACACCTTC
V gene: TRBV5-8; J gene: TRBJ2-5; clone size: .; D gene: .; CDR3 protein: CASSLGQGGETQYF; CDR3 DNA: TGTGCCAGCAGCTTGGGGCAGGGCGGAGAGACCCAGTACTTC
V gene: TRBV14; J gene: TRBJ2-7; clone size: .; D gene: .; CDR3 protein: CASSQGAGLFYEQYF; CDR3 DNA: TGTGCCAGCAGCCAAGGGGCCGGGCTCTTCTACGAGCAGTACTTC
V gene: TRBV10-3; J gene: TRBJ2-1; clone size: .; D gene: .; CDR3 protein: CAISESNNNEQFF; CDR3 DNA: TGTGCCATCAGTGAGTCGAACAACAATGAGCAGTTCTTC
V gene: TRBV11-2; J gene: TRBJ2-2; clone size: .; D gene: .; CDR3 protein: CASSLTVSPGSAGELFF; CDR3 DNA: TGTGCCAGCAGCTTGACAGTTTCCCCGGGGAGTGCCGGGGAGCTGTTTTTT
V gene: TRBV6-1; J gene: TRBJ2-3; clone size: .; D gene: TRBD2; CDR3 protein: CASSSGGPPTDTQYF; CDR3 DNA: TGTGCCAGCTCTAGCGGGGGGCCCCCCACAGATACGCAGTATTTT
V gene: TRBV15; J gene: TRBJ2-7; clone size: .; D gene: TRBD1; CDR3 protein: CATSREGQGFTYEQYF; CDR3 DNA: TGTGCCACCAGCAGGGAGGGACAGGGCTTTACCTACGAGCAGTACTTC
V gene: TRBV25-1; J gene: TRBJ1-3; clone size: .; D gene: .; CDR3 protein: CAAMGYGNTIYF; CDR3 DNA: TGTGCCGCGATGGGGTACGGAAACACCATATATTTT
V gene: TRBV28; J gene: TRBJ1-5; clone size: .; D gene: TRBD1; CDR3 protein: CASTSGQGGNQPQHF; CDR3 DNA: TGTGCCAGCACGTCGGGACAGGGAGGCAATCAGCCCCAGCATTTT
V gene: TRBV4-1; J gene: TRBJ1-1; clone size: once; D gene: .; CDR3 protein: CASSQDPGLPEAFF; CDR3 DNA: TGCGCCAGCAGCCAAGATCCAGGACTGCCTGAAGCTTTCTTT
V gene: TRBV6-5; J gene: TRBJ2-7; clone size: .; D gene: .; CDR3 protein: CASSFGYEQYF; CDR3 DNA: TGTGCCAGCAGTTTCGGATACGAGCAGTACTTC
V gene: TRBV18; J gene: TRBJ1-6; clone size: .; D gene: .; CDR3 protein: CASSPGRDNSPLHF; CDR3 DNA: TGTGCCAGCTCACCCGGCCGGGATAATTCACCCCTCCACTTT
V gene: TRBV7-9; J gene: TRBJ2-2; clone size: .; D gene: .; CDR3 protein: CASSSSTGELFF; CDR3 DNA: TGTGCCAGCAGCTCCTCCACCGGGGAGCTGTTTTTT
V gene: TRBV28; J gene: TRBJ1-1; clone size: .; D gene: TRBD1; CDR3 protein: CASSWDRDEAFF; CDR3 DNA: TGTGCCAGCAGTTGGGACAGGGATGAAGCTTTCTTT